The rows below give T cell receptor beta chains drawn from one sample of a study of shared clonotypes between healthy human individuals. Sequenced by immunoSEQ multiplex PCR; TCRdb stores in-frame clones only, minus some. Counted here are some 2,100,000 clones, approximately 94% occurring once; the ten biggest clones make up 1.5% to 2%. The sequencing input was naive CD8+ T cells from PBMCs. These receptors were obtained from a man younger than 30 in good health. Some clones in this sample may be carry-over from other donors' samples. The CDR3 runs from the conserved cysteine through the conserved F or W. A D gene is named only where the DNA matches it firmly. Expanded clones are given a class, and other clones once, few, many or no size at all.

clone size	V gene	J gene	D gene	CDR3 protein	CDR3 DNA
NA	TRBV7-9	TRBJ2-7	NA	CASSPGRYEQYF	TGTGCCAGCAGCCCAGGGCGGTACGAGCAGTACTTC
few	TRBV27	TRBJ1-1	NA	CASSLVRGTEAFF	TGTGCCAGCAGTTTAGTCAGGGGAACTGAAGCTTTCTTT
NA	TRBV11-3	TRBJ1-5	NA	CASSLVRGGFSNQPQHF	TGTGCCAGCAGCTTAGTCAGGGGAGGATTTAGCAATCAGCCCCAGCATTTT
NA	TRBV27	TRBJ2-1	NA	CASSLRDQYNEQFF	TGTGCCAGCAGTTTAAGGGACCAGTACAATGAGCAGTTCTTC
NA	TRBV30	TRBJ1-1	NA	CAWSVHGDTEAFF	TGTGCCTGGAGTGTACACGGAGACACTGAAGCTTTCTTT
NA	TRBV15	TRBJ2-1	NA	CATSSVRYNEQFF	TGTGCCACCAGCAGTGTGCGATACAATGAGCAGTTCTTC
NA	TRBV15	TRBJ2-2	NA	CATEQGRTGELFF	TGTGCCACCGAGCAGGGGAGGACCGGGGAGCTGTTTTTT
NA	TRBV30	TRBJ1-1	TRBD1	CAWSVTGGWTEAFF	TGTGCCTGGAGCGTTACAGGGGGCTGGACTGAAGCTTTCTTT
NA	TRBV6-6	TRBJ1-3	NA	CASSLTRDSIYF	TGTGCCAGCAGCCTTACCCGGGACTCCATATATTTT
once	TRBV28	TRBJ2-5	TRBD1	CASLGQGPETQYF	TGTGCCAGCCTAGGACAGGGCCCCGAGACCCAGTACTTC
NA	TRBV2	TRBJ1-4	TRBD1	CASSGTDRGREKLFF	TGTGCCAGCAGTGGGACTGACAGGGGGCGCGAAAAACTGTTTTTT
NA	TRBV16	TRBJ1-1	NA	CASSQDTVMNTEAFF	TGTGCCAGCAGCCAAGATACAGTTATGAACACTGAAGCTTTCTTT
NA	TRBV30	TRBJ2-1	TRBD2	CAYTTGAGAHEQFF	TGTGCCTACACTACAGGCGCGGGAGCCCATGAGCAGTTCTTC
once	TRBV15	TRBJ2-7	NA	CATSDDPDSVTYEQYF	TGTGCCACCAGCGACGATCCTGACAGCGTAACCTACGAGCAGTACTTC
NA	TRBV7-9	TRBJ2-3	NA	CASSLAVRGGLTDTQYF	TGTGCCAGCAGCTTAGCGGTTAGAGGAGGGTTAACAGATACGCAGTATTTT
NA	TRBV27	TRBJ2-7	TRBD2	CASSLWSGGTYEQYF	TGTGCCAGCAGTTTATGGAGCGGGGGCACCTACGAGCAGTACTTC
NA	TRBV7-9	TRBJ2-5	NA	CASSPGRETQYF	TGTGCCAGCAGCCCTGGGAGGGAGACCCAGTACTTC
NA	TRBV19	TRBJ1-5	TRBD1	CASSKPTGLNQPQHF	TGTGCCAGTAGCAAACCGACAGGGCTCAATCAGCCCCAGCATTTT
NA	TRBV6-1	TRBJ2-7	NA	CASSEAVRLSYEQYF	TGTGCCAGCAGTGAAGCCGTACGTCTGTCCTACGAGCAGTACTTC
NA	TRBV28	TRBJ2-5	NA	CASSFNRQETQYF	TGTGCCAGCAGTTTTAACAGGCAAGAGACCCAGTACTTC
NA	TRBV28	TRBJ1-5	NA	CASSLSRLSGQPQHF	TGTGCCAGCAGTTTATCCCGTTTGTCAGGGCAGCCCCAGCATTTT
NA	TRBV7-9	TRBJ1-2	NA	CASSPVRGPKGVDGYTF	TGTGCCAGCAGCCCCGTAAGAGGCCCGAAGGGTGTGGATGGCTACACCTTC
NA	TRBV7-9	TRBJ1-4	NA	CASSPLGGVDSWAEKLFF	TGTGCCAGCAGCCCCCTTGGTGGGGTGGACTCGTGGGCGGAAAAACTGTTTTTT
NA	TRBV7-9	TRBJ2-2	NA	CASIPEPASGELFF	TGTGCCAGCATCCCGGAGCCGGCCTCCGGGGAGCTGTTTTTT
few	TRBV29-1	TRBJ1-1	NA	CSVANKYLNTEAFF	TGCAGCGTTGCAAACAAGTATCTGAACACTGAAGCTTTCTTT
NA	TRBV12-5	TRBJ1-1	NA	CASGLQGNTEAFF	TGTGCTAGTGGTTTGCAGGGTAACACTGAAGCTTTCTTT
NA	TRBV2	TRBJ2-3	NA	CASSVVPRGTDTQYF	TGTGCCAGCAGTGTTGTCCCTAGGGGGACAGATACGCAGTATTTT
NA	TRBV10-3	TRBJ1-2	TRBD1	CAISESGQGNLYGYTF	TGTGCCATCAGTGAGTCCGGACAGGGAAATTTATATGGCTACACCTTC
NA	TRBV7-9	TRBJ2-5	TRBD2	CASSYLGLAGSSETQYF	TGTGCCAGCAGCTACCTCGGACTAGCGGGAAGTTCGGAGACCCAGTACTTC
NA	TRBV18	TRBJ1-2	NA	CASSLTAGTSYGYTF	TGTGCCAGCTCACTTACCGCCGGGACTTCCTATGGCTACACCTTC
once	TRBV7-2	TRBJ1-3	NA	CASSFGSHSGNTIYF	TGTGCCAGCAGCTTTGGCAGTCACTCTGGAAACACCATATATTTT
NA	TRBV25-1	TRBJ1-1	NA	CASSLREGENTEAFF	TGTGCCAGCAGTTTAAGGGAGGGGGAAAACACTGAAGCTTTCTTT
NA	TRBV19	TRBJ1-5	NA	CASSIDRWGNQPQHF	TGTGCCAGTAGTATCGACAGGTGGGGCAATCAGCCCCAGCATTTT
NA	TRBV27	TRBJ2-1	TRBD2	CASSHRSSGRDNEQFF	TGTGCCAGCAGTCACCGTAGTAGCGGGAGGGACAATGAGCAGTTCTTC
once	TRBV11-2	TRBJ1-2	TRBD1	CASSPRQGTGYTF	TGTGCCAGCAGCCCTCGACAGGGGACTGGCTACACCTTC
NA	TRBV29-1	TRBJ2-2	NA	CSVEGQGNTGELFF	TGCAGCGTTGAGGGACAAGGGAACACCGGGGAGCTGTTTTTT
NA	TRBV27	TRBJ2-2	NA	CASSLSPGVNTGELFF	TGTGCCAGCAGTTTATCACCAGGCGTTAACACCGGGGAGCTGTTTTTT
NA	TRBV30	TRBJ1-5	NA	CAWSEGTYSGNQPQHF	TGTGCCTGGAGTGAGGGTACCTACTCGGGCAATCAGCCCCAGCATTTT
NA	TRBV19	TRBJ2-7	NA	CASSMSEFYEQYF	TGTGCCAGTAGTATGTCGGAGTTCTACGAGCAGTACTTC
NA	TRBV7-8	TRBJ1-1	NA	CASSLEGRLFTEAFF	TGTGCCAGCAGCTTAGAAGGTCGGCTATTCACTGAAGCTTTCTTT
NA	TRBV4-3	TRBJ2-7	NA	CASSQVEGSYEQYF	TGCGCCAGCAGCCAAGTAGAGGGATCCTACGAGCAGTACTTC
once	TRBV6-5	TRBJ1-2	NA	CASSPRRGHAYGYTF	TGTGCCAGCAGTCCGAGGCGGGGGCACGCCTATGGCTACACCTTC
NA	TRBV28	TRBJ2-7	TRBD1	CASSLFRTGVYEQYF	TGTGCCAGCAGTTTATTCAGGACAGGGGTCTACGAGCAGTACTTC
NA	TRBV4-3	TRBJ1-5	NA	CASSQAYGAQPQHF	TGCGCCAGCAGCCAAGCTTACGGGGCTCAGCCCCAGCATTTT
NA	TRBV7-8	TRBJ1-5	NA	CASSLAVPAGNQPQHF	TGTGCCAGCAGCTTAGCAGTACCTGCGGGCAATCAGCCCCAGCATTTT
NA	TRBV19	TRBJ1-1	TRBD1	CASSWGQQNTEAFF	TGTGCCAGTAGTTGGGGACAGCAGAACACTGAAGCTTTCTTT